This T cell receptor beta chain was profiled in a study of CD8 T cells in ankylosing spondylitis. Using quantitative 5'-RACE with molecular barcodes, the authors made TCR beta libraries. TCRdb reprocessed the 5' RACE reads via MiXCR and lists one record per CDR3 protein. This sample has some 800,000 distinct CDR3 sequences, with 12% found just once. Points from the study as a whole: A motif of roughly 8 highly homologous TCR beta variants was seen as apparently characteristic of ankylosing spondylitis blood. As reported, disease-linked clones showed significant enrichment in matched ankylosing spondylitis synovial fluid.

CDR3 length equals 16 residues. Germline V gene data show CDR1 as SGHAT and CDR2 as FQNNGV. The trim removed 5 bases at V and 0 bases at J, leaving 5 bases unmatched. A remark on this clonotype: Antigen: not known.

The TCR comes from a male donor with ankylosing spondylitis. The chain combines TRBV11-2 with TRBJ2-4; 9 bases match TRBD1. The material sequenced was blood, either unsorted or a sorted T cell fraction (not recorded which). CDR3 nucleotide sequence: TGTGCCAGCAGCCTAGGACAGGGGATAGCCAAAAACATTCAGTACTTC. Translation gives CASSLGQGIAKNIQYF.